The 10 T cell receptor beta chains reported below all come from one sample, sequenced in a study of T cell changes during pregnancy in multiple sclerosis. The repertoire was sequenced with immunoSEQ multiplex PCR; TCRdb's copy has only in-frame clones and lacks some. The data show about 84,000 clones, nearly 95% seen once. The sequenced sample was peripheral blood, obtained in the second trimester of pregnancy. These receptors all stem from a female donor in good health, enrolled as a control in a pregnancy study.

The V gene is TRBV13, the J gene TRBJ2-3; D is unclear. Germline CDR1 PRHDT, CDR2 FYEKMQ (reference sequence). This CDR3 is 12 amino acids long. V was shortened by 5 bases and J by 6 bases, with 9 bases between the two germline ends. The CDR3 reads CASSRRKDTQYF. CDR3 sequence (DNA): TGTGCCAGCAGCAGGCGGAAGGATACGCAGTATTTT.

The V call is TRBV4-1, the J call TRBJ2-3, with a possible D match to TRBD2 (6 bases). Germline V CDR1 and CDR2: MGHRA, YSYEKL. CDR3 length: 15 amino acids. V lost 2 bases, J lost 0 bases, and 9 bases lay in between. The CDR3 loop is CASSQSAGSTDTQYF. DNA of the CDR3: TGCGCCAGCAGCCAATCGGCGGGAAGCACAGATACGCAGTATTTT.

In its sample, this clone was seen once. The rearrangement joins TRBV5-1 to TRBJ2-1, with 8 bases fitting TRBD2. Trimming cost V 9 bases and J 3 bases; bases outside gene matches: 8. The CDR3 is 14 residues long. Germline V gene sequence: CDR1 SGHRS, CDR2 YFSETQ. The CDR3 is CATQAGTSYNEQFF. The CDR3 DNA reads as TGCGCCACCCAAGCCGGGACTAGCTACAATGAGCAGTTCTTC.

This clone was counted between two and nine times. This sequence joins TRBV2 and TRBJ2-1; 10 nucleotides match TRBD2. V trimming: 5 bases; J trimming: 7 bases; junction bases outside the gene matches: 11. The germline V gene has CDR1 SNHLY and CDR2 FYNNEI. This CDR3 contains 16 residues. This chain's CDR3 is CASSSREREGHNEQFF. As DNA, the CDR3 is TGTGCCAGCAGTTCTCGTGAGCGGGAGGGCCATAATGAGCAGTTCTTC. Full variable domain (rest looked up from reference TRBV2 and TRBJ2-1): EPEVTQTPSHQVTQMGQEVILRCVPISNHLYFYWYRQILGQKVEFLVSFYNNEISEKSEIFDDQFSVERPDGSNFTLKIRSTKLEDSAMYFCASSSREREGHNEQFFGPGTRLTVL.

V gene TRBV28 combines with J gene TRBJ1-5; D is uncertain. The CDR3 runs 15 residues. Germline CDR1 and CDR2: MDHEN and SYDVKM. Trimming cost V 2 bases and J 2 bases, with 10 bases left between them. The CDR3 DNA reads TGTGCCAGCAGTTTAGAAGGGAGGGGCAATCAGCCCCAGCATTTT. Translating gives CASSLEGRGNQPQHF.

This sequence joins TRBV5-1 and TRBJ2-7; D is possibly TRBD2 (5 bases). Germline V gives CDR1 SGHRS, CDR2 YFSETQ. The CDR3 sequence is 13 residues long. V lost 0 bases and J lost 6, with 10 bases in between. The CDR3: CASSLETGSEQYF. DNA for the CDR3: TGCGCCAGCAGCTTGGAAACGGGAAGCGAGCAGTACTTC.

The DNA of the CDR3 is TGTGCCAGCAGGAACAGGCGAAACTCTGGAAACACCATATATTTT. It translates to CASRNRRNSGNTIYF. The chain is built from TRBV7-9 and TRBJ1-3, with D perhaps TRBD1 (5 bases). V shed 6 bases and J shed 0 bases, with 12 bases lying between them. The germline V gene has CDR1 SEHNR and CDR2 FQNEAQ (reference sequence). The length of the CDR3 is 15 residues.

The chain joins TRBV7-9 to TRBJ2-5, with D tentatively TRBD1 (7 bases). Germline V lookup: CDR1 SEHNR, CDR2 FQNEAQ (reference sequence). The CDR3 has 17 residues. Deletions cut 5 bases from V and 2 bases from J, with 21 bases between. The CDR3 nucleotides read TGTGCCAGCAGCCCGCAGGGGGTGAGGGACTTTCAAGAGACCCAGTACTTC. It yields the protein CASSPQGVRDFQETQYF.

CDR3 sequence: CASSGPMGARNTEAFF. CDR3 sequence (DNA): TGTGCCAGCAGTGGACCGATGGGGGCGCGGAACACTGAAGCTTTCTTT. The chain links TRBV2 to TRBJ1-1; weak D call: TRBD1 (6 bases). The CDR3 sequence is 16 residues long. V was shortened by 4 bases and J by 1 base, with 16 bases between the two germline ends. The germline gives CDR1 SNHLY, CDR2 FYNNEI.

This rearrangement joins TRBV5-1 to TRBJ2-2; 7 bases are a match to TRBD1. The CDR3 runs 15 residues. V lost 1 base and J lost 5; bases outside the gene matches: 5. CDR1 SGHRS and CDR2 YFSETQ come from the germline V gene. This chain's CDR3 is CASSLSRGQTGELFF. The CDR3 nucleotides read TGCGCCAGCAGCTTGTCGAGGGGGCAGACCGGGGAGCTGTTTTTT.